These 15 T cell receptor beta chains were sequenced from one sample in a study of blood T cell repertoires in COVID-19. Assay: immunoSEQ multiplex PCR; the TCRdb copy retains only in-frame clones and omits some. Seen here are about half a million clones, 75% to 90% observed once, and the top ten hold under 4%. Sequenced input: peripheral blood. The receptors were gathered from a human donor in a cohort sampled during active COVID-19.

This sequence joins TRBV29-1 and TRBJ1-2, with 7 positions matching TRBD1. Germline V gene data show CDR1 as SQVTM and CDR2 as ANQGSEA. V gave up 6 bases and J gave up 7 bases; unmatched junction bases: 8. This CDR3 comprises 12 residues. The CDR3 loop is CSVHKGAGGYTF. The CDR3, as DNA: TGCAGCGTCCATAAGGGGGCAGGTGGCTACACCTTC.

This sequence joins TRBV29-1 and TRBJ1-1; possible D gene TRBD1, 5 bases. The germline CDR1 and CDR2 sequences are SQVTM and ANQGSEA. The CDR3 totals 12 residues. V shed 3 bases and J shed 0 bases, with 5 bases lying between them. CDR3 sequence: CSVDRVNTEAFF. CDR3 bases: TGCAGCGTTGACAGGGTGAACACTGAAGCTTTCTTT.

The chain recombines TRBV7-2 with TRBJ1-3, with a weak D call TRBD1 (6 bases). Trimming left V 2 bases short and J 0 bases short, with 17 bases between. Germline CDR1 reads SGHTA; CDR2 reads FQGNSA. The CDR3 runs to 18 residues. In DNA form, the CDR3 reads TGTGCCAGCAGCTTAAGCGAGAGGGGGAGTGTCTCTGGAAACACCATATATTTT. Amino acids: CASSLSERGSVSGNTIYF.

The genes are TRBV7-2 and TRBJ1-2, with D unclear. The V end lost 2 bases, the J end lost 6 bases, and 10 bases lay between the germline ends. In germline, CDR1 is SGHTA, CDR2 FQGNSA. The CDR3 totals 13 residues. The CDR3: CASSLTRDNGYTF. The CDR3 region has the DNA TGTGCCAGCAGCTTAACGCGGGATAATGGCTACACCTTC.

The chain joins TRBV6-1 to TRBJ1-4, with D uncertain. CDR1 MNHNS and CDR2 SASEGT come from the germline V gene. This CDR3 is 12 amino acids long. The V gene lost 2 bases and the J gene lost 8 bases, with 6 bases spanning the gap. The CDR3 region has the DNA TGTGCCAGCAGTGAAAAGACAGAAAAACTGTTTTTT. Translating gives CASSEKTEKLFF.

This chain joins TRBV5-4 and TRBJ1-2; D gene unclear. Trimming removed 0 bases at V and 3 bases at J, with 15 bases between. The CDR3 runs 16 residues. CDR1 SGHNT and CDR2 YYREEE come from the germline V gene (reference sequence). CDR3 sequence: CASSLALAPEDYGYTF. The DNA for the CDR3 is TGTGCCAGCAGCTTGGCCTTGGCTCCCGAGGACTATGGCTACACCTTC.

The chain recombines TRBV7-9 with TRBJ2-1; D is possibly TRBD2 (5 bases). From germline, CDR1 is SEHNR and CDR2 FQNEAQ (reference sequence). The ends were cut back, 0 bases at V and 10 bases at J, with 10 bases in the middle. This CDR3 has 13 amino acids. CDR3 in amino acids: CASSLAASREQFF. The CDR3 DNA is TGTGCCAGCAGCTTAGCGGCTAGCAGGGAGCAGTTCTTC.

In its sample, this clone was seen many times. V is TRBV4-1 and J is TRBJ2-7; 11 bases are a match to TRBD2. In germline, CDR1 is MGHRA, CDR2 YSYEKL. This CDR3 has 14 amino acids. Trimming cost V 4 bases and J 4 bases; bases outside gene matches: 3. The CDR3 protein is CASSPGLADYEQYF. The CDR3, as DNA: TGCGCCAGCAGCCCGGGACTAGCGGATTACGAGCAGTACTTC.

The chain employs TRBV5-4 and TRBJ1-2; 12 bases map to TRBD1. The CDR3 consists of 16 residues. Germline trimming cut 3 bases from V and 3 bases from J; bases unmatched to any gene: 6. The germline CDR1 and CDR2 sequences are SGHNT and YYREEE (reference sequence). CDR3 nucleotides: TGTGCCAGCAGCTCCCGGGACAGGGGGCTTGACTATGGCTACACCTTC. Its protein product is CASSSRDRGLDYGYTF.

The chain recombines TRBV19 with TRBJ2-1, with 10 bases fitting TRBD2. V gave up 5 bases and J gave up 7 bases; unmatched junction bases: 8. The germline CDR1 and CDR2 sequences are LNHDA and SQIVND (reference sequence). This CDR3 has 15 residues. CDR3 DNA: TGTGCCAGTAGTCGGTGGACTAGCGGAGGGAATGAGCAGTTCTTC. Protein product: CASSRWTSGGNEQFF.

The chain's CDR3 is CASSQVNEQFF. In DNA form, the CDR3 reads TGTGCCAGCAGCCAGGTCAATGAGCAGTTCTTC. The chain carries TRBV2 and TRBJ2-1; D is uncertain. V was pared by 6 bases and J by 6 bases, with 6 bases between. The V gene's germline CDR1 is SNHLY and CDR2 FYNNEI. The CDR3 runs 11 residues.

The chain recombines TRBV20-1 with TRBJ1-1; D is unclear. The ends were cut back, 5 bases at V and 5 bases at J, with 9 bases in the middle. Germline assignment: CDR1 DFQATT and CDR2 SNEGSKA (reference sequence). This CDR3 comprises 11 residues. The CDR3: CSASRETEAFF. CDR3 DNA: TGCAGTGCTTCTAGGGAGACTGAAGCTTTCTTT.

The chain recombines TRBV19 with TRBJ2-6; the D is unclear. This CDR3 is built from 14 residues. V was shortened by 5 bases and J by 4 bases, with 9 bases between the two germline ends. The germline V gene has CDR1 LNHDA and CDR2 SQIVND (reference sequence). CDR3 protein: CASSGLGGANVLTF. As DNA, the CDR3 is TGTGCCAGTAGTGGCCTCGGGGGGGCCAACGTCCTGACTTTC.

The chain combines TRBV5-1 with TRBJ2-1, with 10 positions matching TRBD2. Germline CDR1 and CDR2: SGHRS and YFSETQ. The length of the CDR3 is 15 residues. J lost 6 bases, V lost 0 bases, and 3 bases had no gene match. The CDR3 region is CASSLVASGGNEQFF. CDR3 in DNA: TGCGCCAGCAGCTTGGTGGCTAGCGGGGGCAATGAGCAGTTCTTC. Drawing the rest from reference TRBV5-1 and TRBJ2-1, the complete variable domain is KAGVTQTPRYLIKTRGQQVTLSCSPISGHRSVSWYQQTPGQGLQFLFEYFSETQRNKGNFPGRFSGRQFSNSRSEMNVSTLELGDSALYLCASSLVASGGNEQFFGPGTRLTVL.

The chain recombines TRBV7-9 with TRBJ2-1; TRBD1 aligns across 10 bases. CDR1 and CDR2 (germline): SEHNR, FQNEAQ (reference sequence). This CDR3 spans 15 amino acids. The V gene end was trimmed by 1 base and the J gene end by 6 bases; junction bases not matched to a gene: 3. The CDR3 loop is CASSLGGTGVNEQFF. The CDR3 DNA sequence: TGTGCCAGCAGCTTAGGAGGGACAGGGGTCAATGAGCAGTTCTTC.